This TCR beta chain was captured in a study of blood T cell repertoires in COVID-19. Study summary: Samples taken during acute and convalescent COVID-19 were collected in the United States, Italy and Spain. T cells, B-cell-depleted T cells, or PBMCs provided the cDNA or gDNA that served as material.

Method: immunoSEQ multiplex PCR; TCRdb's copy keeps in-frame clones and lacks some. The sample lists 400,000 or so clones, 75% to 90% occurring once. Seattle patients were enrolled while actively infected and followed longitudinally. The CDR3 extends over 15 amino acids. Germline values: CDR1 SGHRS, CDR2 YFSETQ. The V segment lost 0 bases and the J segment 8 bases; nucleotides outside the gene matches: 7. Input material: peripheral blood. This sequence was found in a woman aged 40-49 years with COVID-19, enrolled during active disease. The chain joins TRBV5-1 to TRBJ1-2; 10 nucleotides line up with TRBD1. The CDR3 spells CASSLVGTGAVGYTF. The CDR3 nucleotides read TGCGCCAGCAGCTTGGTGGGGACAGGGGCGGTAGGCTACACCTTC.